Sequencing of this TCR beta chain was carried out in a study of Ad26.COV2.S vaccination and SARS-CoV-2 variants. Measured with immunoSEQ multiplex PCR; TCRdb has only the in-frame clones, and not every one. The sample yields 300,000 to 500,000 clones, about nine tenths seen once. Germline CDR1 is SEHNR and CDR2 is FQNEAQ (reference sequence). This CDR3 is built from 14 residues. The V end lost 3 bases, the J end lost 6 bases, and 11 bases lay between the germline ends. Treatment noted: some 20 received Ad26.COV2.S at low or high dose, single or two shots; about 5 received placebo; per-sample allocation not given. Sampling was performed 63 days after the first vaccine or placebo injection. This clone was seen just once.

This chain links TRBV7-9 with TRBJ1-4; D may be TRBD1 (5 bases). The source of this sequence is a person between 18 and 59 years old who received the Ad26.COV2.S COVID-19 vaccine or a placebo. This material consisted of peripheral blood, taken in a trial of Ad26.COV2.S vaccine versus placebo. Here the CDR3 DNA reads TGTGCCAGCAGCTTTGGGGCCGGGGATGAAAAACTGTTTTTT. It codes for CASSFGAGDEKLFF.